These 31 T cell receptor beta chains were sequenced from one sample in a study of shared clonotypes between healthy human individuals. The protocol was immunoSEQ multiplex PCR, while the TCRdb copy is restricted to in-frame clones and leaves out a portion. The table has under 1,900,000 clones, 97% to 99% seen once. The sequenced sample consisted of naive CD4+ T cells sorted from blood. The subset: CD45RA+ positively selected. All receptors come from a man younger than 45 in good health.

The chain couples TRBV27 to TRBJ1-1; D might be TRBD1 (6 bases). The CDR3 runs to 12 residues. Looked up from germline, CDR1 is MNHEY and CDR2 is SMNVEV (reference sequence). V was shortened by 4 bases and J by 10 bases, with 13 bases between the two germline ends. The CDR3 DNA reads TGTGCCAGCAGTTCCACCAGGGGCGCAGCTTTCTTT. Amino acids: CASSSTRGAAFF.

The CDR3 DNA follows: TGTGCCAGCAGTTTAGGGGGTGTCGCTTGGGGACTAGCGGGAGTCACCGGCAATGAGCAGTTCTTC. Residues: CASSLGGVAWGLAGVTGNEQFF. V and J are TRBV28 and TRBJ2-1; 14 nucleotides agree with TRBD2. The CDR3 runs 22 residues. Germline-derived CDR1 and CDR2 are MDHEN and SYDVKM. Losses at the gene ends were 2 bases for V and 6 bases for J; bases not matched to a gene: 21.

To note about this clone: Different DNA sequences within this sample yield the same CDR3. The chain has TRBV9 and TRBJ2-7; D gene uncertain. Germline loops: CDR1 SGDLS, CDR2 YYNGEE. The CDR3 sequence is 14 residues long. The ends were cut back, 0 bases at V and 0 bases at J, with 7 bases in the middle. The CDR3 DNA follows: TGTGCCAGCAGCGTAGTGGGCAGCTCCTACGAGCAGTACTTC. Its protein is CASSVVGSSYEQYF.

The chain recombines TRBV2 with TRBJ1-1; D unresolved. The germline V gene encodes CDR1 SNHLY and CDR2 FYNNEI. Trimming pared 5 bases from V and 4 bases from J, leaving 5 bases between. The CDR3 extends over 11 amino acids. DNA for the CDR3: TGTGCCAGCAGTCTCCTCACTGAAGCTTTCTTT. Its protein product is CASSLLTEAFF.

The V and J genes are TRBV14 and TRBJ2-3; 8 positions agree with TRBD2. Germline lookup yields CDR1 SGHDN and CDR2 FVKESK. The CDR3 covers 15 residues. Trimming cost V 0 bases and J 10 bases; bases outside gene matches: 9. CDR3 loop: CASSQDRSGGIPQYF. The CDR3 DNA reads TGTGCCAGCAGCCAAGATAGGAGCGGGGGCATTCCGCAGTATTTT.

The genes are TRBV9 and TRBJ2-7, with D perhaps TRBD2 (6 bases). CDR1 and CDR2 (germline): SGDLS, YYNGEE. Trimming took 4 bases from V and 1 from J, leaving 15 bases between them. The CDR3 runs to 15 residues. The CDR3 nucleotides read TGTGCCAGCAGCTTCCGAGCGGGTGGATCCTACGAGCAGTACTTC. Protein sequence: CASSFRAGGSYEQYF.

The chain combines TRBV10-3 with TRBJ2-2; 7 nucleotides line up with TRBD1. The junction had 4 bases not matched to a gene; V was cut back by 6 bases and J by 0 bases. This CDR3 comprises 15 residues. Per germline, CDR1 ENHRY and CDR2 SYGVKD. CDR3: CAISTGQTNTGELFF. Written as DNA, the CDR3 is TGTGCCATCAGCACGGGACAGACGAACACCGGGGAGCTGTTTTTT.

Remarks on this clone: The sample contains more than one DNA sequence encoding this CDR3. The CDR3 sequence is CASSPGTGTYEQYF. The CDR3 nucleotides are TGTGCCAGCTCACCAGGGACAGGAACCTACGAGCAGTACTTC. V usage is TRBV18 and J usage is TRBJ2-7; 8 bases are a match to TRBD1. This CDR3 is 14 amino acids long. Germline V gene lookup returns CDR1 KGHSH and CDR2 LQKENI. Germline trimming cut 2 bases from V and 2 bases from J; bases unmatched to any gene: 2.

V is TRBV5-1 and J is TRBJ2-3; D is ambiguous. Trimming left V 0 bases short and J 2 bases short, with 10 bases between. The CDR3 is 15 residues long. Germline V gives CDR1 SGHRS, CDR2 YFSETQ. In DNA, the CDR3 is TGCGCCAGCAGCTTGGTGCCCCGGGCCACAGATACGCAGTATTTT. This encodes CASSLVPRATDTQYF.

The rearrangement joins TRBV5-6 to TRBJ2-7; D remains unclear. Germline CDR1 SGHDT, CDR2 YYEEEE. Trimming cost V 2 bases and J 5 bases, with 11 bases left between them. The CDR3 runs to 13 residues. The CDR3 DNA reads as TGTGCCAGCAGCTTCACTGGTCCCAACGAGCAGTACTTC. This codes for CASSFTGPNEQYF.

V and J are TRBV27 and TRBJ1-1, with D possibly TRBD1 on 5 matching bases. The V gene's germline CDR1 is MNHEY and CDR2 SMNVEV (reference sequence). The CDR3 runs to 17 residues. V was pared by 6 bases and J by 1 base, with 21 bases between. The CDR3 coding sequence is TGTGCCAGCAGGAGGGGAATCGGACCGCTCCGGAACACTGAAGCTTTCTTT. It codes for CASRRGIGPLRNTEAFF.

CDR3 residues: CASSSLPRQGATDTQYF. CDR3 nucleotide sequence: TGCGCCAGCAGCTCATTACCTAGACAGGGTGCAACAGATACGCAGTATTTT. The chain recombines TRBV5-1 with TRBJ2-3, with 7 bases fitting TRBD1. V lost 3 bases to trimming and J lost 3 bases; unmatched junction nucleotides: 13. This CDR3 is 17 amino acids long. The germline V gene has CDR1 SGHRS and CDR2 YFSETQ.

The chain recombines TRBV6-6 with TRBJ2-5, with 7 bases lining up with TRBD1. The CDR3 spans 15 residues. V shed 2 bases and J 5 bases; nucleotides not matched to a gene: 8. Germline V gene lookup returns CDR1 MNHNY and CDR2 SVGAGI (reference sequence). The CDR3 DNA follows: TGTGCCAGCAGTTACCCGACAGGGCGAGGGGAGACCCAGTACTTC. Translating it yields CASSYPTGRGETQYF.

V is TRBV18 and J is TRBJ1-1; TRBD1 is a possible D gene (5 bases). CDR3 length equals 14 residues. Trimming stripped 2 bases from V and 11 bases from J, with 18 bases between. Germline CDR1 and CDR2: KGHSH and LQKENI. Here the CDR3 DNA reads TGTGCCAGCTCACCAGGATCCAGGGATGGTCGGGCTTTCTTT. Encoded protein: CASSPGSRDGRAFF.

The V call is TRBV19, the J call TRBJ2-7, with 11 bases lining up with TRBD2. The trim removed 5 bases at V and 0 bases at J, leaving 6 bases unmatched. The V gene's germline CDR1 is LNHDA and CDR2 SQIVND (reference sequence). The CDR3 covers 16 residues. In nucleotides, the CDR3 is TGTGCCAGTAGTTTTGGGGGACTAGCGGCCTCCTACGAGCAGTACTTC. It encodes CASSFGGLAASYEQYF.

This clone was found once. The V gene is TRBV5-4, the J gene TRBJ2-2; no firm D call. Germline values: CDR1 SGHNT, CDR2 YYREEE (reference sequence). The CDR3 contains 12 residues. V gave up 0 bases and J gave up 7 bases, with 4 bases separating them. In DNA, the CDR3 is TGTGCCAGCAGCTTGGAGGGCGGGGAGCTGTTTTTT. It specifies CASSLEGGELFF.

V gene TRBV6-4 combines with J gene TRBJ2-7, with TRBD2 as a possible D gene (5 bases). V was cut by 0 bases and J by 5 bases, with 20 bases left in between. The germline V gene encodes CDR1 MRHNA and CDR2 SNTAGT. CDR3 length equals 17 residues. For the CDR3, the DNA is TGTGCCAGCAGTGACTCACCCCTAGCCAAGTCATTGGACGAGCAGTACTTC. Protein product: CASSDSPLAKSLDEQYF.

Notes on this clone: Other DNA sequences in this sample translate to the same CDR3. V is TRBV5-1 and J is TRBJ2-7, with 9 bases lining up with TRBD2. The CDR3 length is 17 residues. From germline, CDR1 is SGHRS and CDR2 YFSETQ. Trimming cost V 0 bases and J 5 bases; bases outside gene matches: 12. CDR3 loop: CASSLELAGALRNEQYF. In nucleotides, the CDR3 is TGCGCCAGCAGCTTGGAACTAGCGGGTGCCCTAAGGAACGAGCAGTACTTC.

This clone was observed once. The chain couples TRBV6-5 to TRBJ1-1; D not certain. Trimming removed 4 bases from V and 0 bases from J, with 9 bases in between. Germline lookup yields CDR1 MNHEY and CDR2 SVGAGI. The CDR3 is 14 residues long. The CDR3 loop reads CASSLTRMNTEAFF. In DNA form, the CDR3 reads TGTGCCAGCAGTTTGACACGGATGAACACTGAAGCTTTCTTT.

J is TRBJ1-1 and V is TRBV10-3, with D maybe TRBD1 (5 bases). V shed 0 bases and J shed 5 bases, with 16 bases lying between them. Germline CDR1 reads ENHRY; CDR2 reads SYGVKD. The CDR3 consists of 16 residues. CDR3 DNA sequence: TGTGCCATCAGTGAGTCGGGATTTTCCGGGGGTACTGAAGCTTTCTTT. It is translated as CAISESGFSGGTEAFF.

The chain couples TRBV28 to TRBJ2-7; 13 nucleotides line up with TRBD2. The CDR3 is made up of 16 amino acids. V lost 6 bases and J lost 5; bases outside the gene matches: 10. The germline V gene encodes CDR1 MDHEN and CDR2 SYDVKM. As DNA, the CDR3 is TGTGCCAGCAGACCTCCGGGACTAGCGGGAAGAAACGAGCAGTACTTC. As protein: CASRPPGLAGRNEQYF. The variable domain in full, with the rest retrieved from reference TRBV28 and TRBJ2-7, is DVKVTQSSRYLVKRTGEKVFLECVQDMDHENMFWYRQDPGLGLRLIYFSYDVKMKEKGDIPEGYSVSREKKERFSLILESASTNQTSMYLCASRPPGLAGRNEQYFGPGTRLTVT.

The chain uses TRBV9 and TRBJ2-2; possible D gene TRBD1, 6 bases. The CDR3 runs to 15 residues. Per germline, CDR1 SGDLS and CDR2 YYNGEE. With 4 bases removed from V and 8 bases from J, the gap between germline ends came to 18 bases. The CDR3 region has the DNA TGTGCCAGCAGCCCCCGACAGGCGACGAGGGGGGAGCTGTTTTTT. It translates to CASSPRQATRGELFF.

This chain uses TRBV21-1 with TRBJ2-7; TRBD1 is the table's D call and was not checked against the DNA. TRBV21-1 has pseudogene status. The CDR3 covers 14 residues. This CDR3 is CASSNQGPYYEQYF. In nucleotides, the CDR3 is TGTGCCAGCAGCAACCAGGGTCCCTACTACGAGCAGTACTTC.

The CDR3 region is CASSPEAGNTEAFF. The DNA of the CDR3 is TGTGCCAGCTCACCTGAGGCAGGGAACACTGAAGCTTTCTTT. This chain connects TRBV18 to TRBJ1-1; the D is unclear. Germline V lookup: CDR1 KGHSH, CDR2 LQKENI. The CDR3 has 14 amino acids. V was pared by 3 bases and J by 1 base, with 9 bases between.

The chain has TRBV29-1 and TRBJ2-1; 10 bases line up with TRBD2. The CDR3 is made up of 16 amino acids. V lost 3 bases and J lost 4; bases outside the gene matches: 9. Germline-derived CDR1 and CDR2 are SQVTM and ANQGSEA. The CDR3 protein is CSVDSSLAGAYNEQFF. The CDR3 DNA sequence: TGCAGCGTTGATTCTTCGCTAGCGGGGGCTTACAATGAGCAGTTCTTC.

This rearrangement joins TRBV30 to TRBJ1-1, with 7 positions matching TRBD1. Germline V gene sequence: CDR1 GTSNPN, CDR2 SVGIG (reference sequence). The CDR3 is made up of 12 amino acids. The junction had 0 bases not matched to a gene; V was cut back by 4 bases and J by 1 base. The CDR3 protein is CAWNRGNTEAFF. CDR3 nucleotides: TGTGCCTGGAACAGGGGGAACACTGAAGCTTTCTTT. The variable domain in full, completed from reference TRBV30 and TRBJ1-1, reads SQTIHQWPATLVQPVGSPLSLECTVEGTSNPNLYWYRQAAGRGLQLLFYSVGIGQISSEVPQNLSASRPQDRQFILSSKKLLLSDSGFYLCAWNRGNTEAFFGQGTRLTVV.

The chain carries TRBV7-2 and TRBJ2-2, with D possibly TRBD2 on 6 matching bases. The V end was cut by 4 bases, the J end by 5 bases, with 14 bases between. This CDR3 comprises 15 residues. Germline lookup yields CDR1 SGHTA and CDR2 FQGNSA. This CDR3 is CASSSRDFPTGELFF. For the CDR3, the DNA is TGTGCCAGCAGCTCCCGGGACTTTCCGACCGGGGAGCTGTTTTTT.

This chain joins TRBV29-1 and TRBJ2-5; a possible D gene is TRBD2 (6 bases). Trimming stripped 4 bases from V and 2 bases from J, with 14 bases between. The CDR3 is made up of 14 amino acids. Per the germline V gene, CDR1 is SQVTM and CDR2 is ANQGSEA. CDR3 sequence reads: CSVVPGVKQETQYF. CDR3 sequence (DNA): TGCAGCGTTGTCCCGGGAGTAAAGCAAGAGACCCAGTACTTC.

This rearrangement joins TRBV9 to TRBJ2-1, with TRBD2 as a possible D gene (7 bases). The CDR3 loop spans 15 amino acids. Germline CDR1 is SGDLS and CDR2 is YYNGEE. The V gene lost 1 base and the J gene lost 7 bases, with 15 bases spanning the gap. CDR3 sequence reads: CASSVRGGGPNEQFF. The CDR3 bases are TGTGCCAGCAGCGTACGAGGGGGAGGGCCGAATGAGCAGTTCTTC.

The chain uses TRBV6-5 and TRBJ2-3, with D possibly matching TRBD2 (6 bases). CDR1 MNHEY and CDR2 SVGAGI come from the germline V gene. The CDR3 contains 12 residues. The germline V and J ends were trimmed by 8 bases and 4 bases, with 10 bases remaining between them. CDR3 protein: CASRGIADTQYF. The CDR3 DNA follows: TGTGCCAGCCGGGGGATCGCAGATACGCAGTATTTT.

The chain uses TRBV4-3 and TRBJ1-3; tentatively, D is TRBD1 (5 bases). The CDR3 extends over 16 amino acids. Trimming took off 0 bases at V and 4 bases at J, with 13 bases between the two ends. The V gene's germline CDR1 is LGHNA and CDR2 YSLEER. This CDR3 is CASSQEGQGKGNTIYF. Written as DNA, the CDR3 is TGCGCCAGCAGCCAAGAGGGGCAGGGAAAGGGAAACACCATATATTTT.